Detailed here is one TCR beta chain. Clones were sequenced by immunoSEQ multiplex PCR, and TCRdb holds only the in-frame ones, with some missing. This table has about 96,000 clones, 85% to 90% appearing once. CDR1 is DFQATT and CDR2 is SNEGSKA in the germline V gene (reference sequence). Trimming took 3 bases from V and 7 from J; bases not matched to a gene: 6. This CDR3 has 15 amino acids. These data come from a study of blood T cell repertoires in COVID-19. Turning to the study itself: Italy, Spain and the United States were the sources of the convalescent and acute COVID-19 samples.

The genes are TRBV20-1 and TRBJ2-2; 12 bases fit TRBD2. The material sequenced was peripheral blood. This receptor was identified in a human donor with COVID-19, enrolled during active disease. The donor label of this sample is uncertain. CDR3 sequence: CSASLAGGPDGELFF. DNA of the CDR3: TGCAGTGCTAGTCTAGCGGGAGGGCCGGACGGGGAGCTGTTTTTT.